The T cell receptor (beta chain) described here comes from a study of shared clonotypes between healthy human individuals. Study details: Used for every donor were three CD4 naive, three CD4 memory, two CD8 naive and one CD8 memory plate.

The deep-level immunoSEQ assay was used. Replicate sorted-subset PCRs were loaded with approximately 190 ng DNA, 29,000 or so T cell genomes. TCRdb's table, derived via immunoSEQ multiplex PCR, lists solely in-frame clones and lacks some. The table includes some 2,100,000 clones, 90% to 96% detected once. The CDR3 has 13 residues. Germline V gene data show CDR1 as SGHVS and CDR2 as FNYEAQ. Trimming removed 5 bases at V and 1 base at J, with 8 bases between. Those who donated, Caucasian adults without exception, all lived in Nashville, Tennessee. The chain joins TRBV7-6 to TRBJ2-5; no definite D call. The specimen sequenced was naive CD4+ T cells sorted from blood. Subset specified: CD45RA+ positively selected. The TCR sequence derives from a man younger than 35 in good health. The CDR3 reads CASSPRGQETQYF. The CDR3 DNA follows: TGTGCCAGCAGCCCCCGTGGCCAAGAGACCCAGTACTTC.